The 22 T cell receptor beta chains below were found in one sample sequenced in a study of blood T cell repertoires in COVID-19 (dated by TCRdb to 2019 to 2021). Libraries were prepared through the immunoSEQ multiplex PCR assay. This is the immuneACCESS table as TCRdb keeps it, with only in-frame sequences that have V and J called. A part of the clones is gone; compared with another copy, unresolved V genes explain less than half, and the rest is unexplained. The sample table lists about 250,000 clones, 65% to 85% of them with a count of one. The ten most abundant clones make up about 5.7% of the sample. What was sequenced was peripheral blood. The receptor set was obtained from a man older than 75 with acute or convalescent COVID-19.

This clone was found once. The V gene is TRBV28, the J gene TRBJ1-1; D not resolved. Germline values: CDR1 MDHEN, CDR2 SYDVKM. The CDR3 sequence is 14 residues long. Trimming pared 1 base from V and 1 base from J, leaving 7 bases between. DNA for the CDR3: TGTGCCAGCAGTTTATTCAACGGGAACACTGAAGCTTTCTTT. Translated, it gives CASSLFNGNTEAFF. Using reference TRBV28 and TRBJ1-1 for the parts outside the CDR3, the full variable domain is DVKVTQSSRYLVKRTGEKVFLECVQDMDHENMFWYRQDPGLGLRLIYFSYDVKMKEKGDIPEGYSVSREKKERFSLILESASTNQTSMYLCASSLFNGNTEAFFGQGTRLTVV.

This sequence joins TRBV28 and TRBJ2-7, with D perhaps TRBD2 (6 bases). The ends were cut back, 8 bases at V and 2 bases at J, with 13 bases in the middle. The CDR3 is made up of 13 amino acids. Germline V gene sequence: CDR1 MDHEN, CDR2 SYDVKM. The CDR3 nucleotides are TGTGCCAGCCGCGGGACCGACCCCTACGAGCAGTACTTC. It yields the protein CASRGTDPYEQYF.

This chain connects TRBV10-3 to TRBJ2-5; D is ambiguous. The germline V and J ends were trimmed by 0 bases and 2 bases, with 13 bases remaining between them. Germline CDR1 reads ENHRY; CDR2 reads SYGVKD. The CDR3 totals 16 residues. The CDR3 loop is CAISESFSVTQETQYF. CDR3 bases: TGTGCCATCAGTGAGTCGTTCTCAGTAACACAAGAGACCCAGTACTTC.

This clone has just a few counts. The chain links TRBV2 to TRBJ1-1, with TRBD1 as a possible D gene (5 bases). The CDR3 runs to 11 residues. Trimming removed 8 bases at V and 3 bases at J, with 7 bases between. Germline V gives CDR1 SNHLY, CDR2 FYNNEI. For the CDR3, the DNA is TGTGCCAGCGGGGGGTACACTGAAGCTTTCTTT. It encodes CASGGYTEAFF.

The rearrangement uses TRBV4-1 and TRBJ2-3, with 7 bases fitting TRBD1. Germline trimming cut 4 bases from V and 4 bases from J; bases unmatched to any gene: 2. Germline V gene data show CDR1 as MGHRA and CDR2 as YSYEKL. The CDR3 is made up of 13 amino acids. Written as DNA, the CDR3 is TGCGCCAGCAGCCGGGACAGCCCAGATACGCAGTATTTT. Protein product: CASSRDSPDTQYF.

This clone was recorded many times. J is TRBJ2-7 and V is TRBV14, with TRBD2 matching 8 bases. The CDR3 runs to 14 residues. Germline CDR1 is SGHDN and CDR2 is FVKESK. The junction had 5 bases not matched to a gene; V was cut back by 1 base and J by 6 bases. In nucleotides, the CDR3 is TGTGCCAGCAGCCAAGTAGCGGGGAGGGGCGAGCAGTACTTC. Amino acids: CASSQVAGRGEQYF.

The V call is TRBV5-4, the J call TRBJ2-2, with D perhaps matching TRBD1 (6 bases). This CDR3 is built from 15 residues. Germline V gene sequence: CDR1 SGHNT, CDR2 YYREEE (reference sequence). The V end was cut by 3 bases, the J end by 5 bases, with 14 bases between. The CDR3 DNA is TGTGCCAGCAGCTCGACCAGGGGAAAAACCGGGGAGCTGTTTTTT. Translation: CASSSTRGKTGELFF. Based on the CDR3 plus reference TRBV5-4 and TRBJ2-2, the full variable domain is ETGVTQSPTHLIKTRGQQVTLRCSSQSGHNTVSWYQQALGQGPQFIFQYYREEENGRGNFPPRFSGLQFPNYSSELNVNALELDDSALYLCASSSTRGKTGELFFGEGSRLTVL.

The V gene is TRBV7-6, the J gene TRBJ2-7, with 7 bases lining up with TRBD1. CDR1 is SGHVS, CDR2 FNYEAQ, per germline. There are 17 residues in the CDR3. With V trimmed by 2 bases and J by 2 bases, 12 bases remained unmatched. CDR3 sequence (DNA): TGTGCCAGCAGCTTATTTGGTGTACGGGACAGAGCCTACGAGCAGTACTTC. Residues: CASSLFGVRDRAYEQYF. Looking up the rest from reference TRBV7-6 and TRBJ2-7 gives the full variable domain: GAGVSQSPRYKVTKRGQDVALRCDPISGHVSLYWYRQALGQGPEFLTYFNYEAQQDKSGLPNDRFSAERPEGSISTLTIQRTEQRDSAMYRCASSLFGVRDRAYEQYFGPGTRLTVT.

This chain joins TRBV3-1 (or the pseudogene TRBV3-2) and TRBJ2-5, with 9 positions matching TRBD1. The junction had 6 bases not matched to a gene; V was cut back by 2 bases and J by 5 bases. CDR3 size: 15 residues. Looked up from germline, CDR1 is LGHDT and CDR2 is YNNKEL (reference sequence). The chain's CDR3 is CASSQPLTGGETQYF. CDR3 sequence (DNA): TGTGCCAGCAGCCAACCCTTGACAGGGGGGGAGACCCAGTACTTC.

The genes are TRBV2 and TRBJ2-6, with a tentative D call TRBD1 (6 bases). In germline, CDR1 is SNHLY, CDR2 FYNNEI. V dropped 6 bases and J dropped 1 base, with 22 bases sitting between them. This CDR3 comprises 19 residues. CDR3 coding DNA: TGTGCCAGCAGGGCAGAACTGGGGGCGATGAGGTCTGGGGCCAACGTCCTGACTTTC. Its translation: CASRAELGAMRSGANVLTF.

V is TRBV7-2 and J is TRBJ1-3; tentatively, D is TRBD1 (5 bases). Trimming cost V 3 bases and J 0 bases, with 12 bases left between them. Germline loops: CDR1 SGHTA, CDR2 FQGNSA. This CDR3 contains 16 residues. Here the CDR3 reads CASSFKTGSSGNTIYF. The CDR3 coding sequence is TGTGCCAGCAGCTTCAAAACAGGTTCCTCTGGAAACACCATATATTTT.

The V and J genes are TRBV11-1 and TRBJ2-1, with a possible D match to TRBD1 (6 bases). Germline V lookup: CDR1 SGHAT, CDR2 FQDESV (reference sequence). The CDR3 runs 13 residues. Trimming left V 8 bases short and J 8 bases short, with 16 bases between. CDR3 in DNA: TGTGCCAGCGGATCCCGTGGGGGCCATGAGCAGTTCTTC. Translating gives CASGSRGGHEQFF.

Written as DNA, the CDR3 is TGTGCCAGCAGTTACGCCGGACCAGGGGTCCGGGGCTACACCTTC. It translates to CASSYAGPGVRGYTF. V and J are TRBV6-2 or TRBV6-3 and TRBJ1-2, with a weak D call TRBD1 (6 bases). The CDR3 sequence is 15 residues long. The V end was cut by 2 bases, the J end by 8 bases, with 18 bases between. The V gene's germline CDR1 is MNHEY and CDR2 SVGEGT.

The chain carries TRBV4-1 and TRBJ1-2; possible D gene TRBD1, 6 bases. The CDR3 is made up of 13 amino acids. The V gene's germline CDR1 is MGHRA and CDR2 YSYEKL. Deletions cut 9 bases from V and 4 bases from J, with 15 bases between. In nucleotides, the CDR3 is TGCGCCAGTTCACAGGGAGACCTCTATGGCTACACCTTC. Its translation: CASSQGDLYGYTF.

The rearrangement joins TRBV19 to TRBJ2-3; 8 bases are a match to TRBD1. Germline V gene data show CDR1 as LNHDA and CDR2 as SQIVND (reference sequence). The CDR3 contains 15 residues. Losses at the gene ends were 6 bases for V and 4 bases for J; bases not matched to a gene: 9. For the CDR3, the DNA is TGTGCCAGTAGCCAACATGGACAGGGTTCAGATACGCAGTATTTT. It codes for CASSQHGQGSDTQYF.

This chain connects TRBV3-1 (or the pseudogene TRBV3-2) to TRBJ1-2; 7 bases map to TRBD1. Losses at the gene ends were 4 bases for V and 4 bases for J; bases not matched to a gene: 9. The CDR3 is 15 residues long. The germline CDR1 and CDR2 sequences are LGHDT and YNNKEL (reference sequence). This chain's CDR3 is CASSPRGAQSYGYTF. The CDR3 region has the DNA TGTGCCAGCAGCCCCAGGGGGGCACAGTCCTATGGCTACACCTTC.

The gene calls are TRBV6-1 and TRBJ1-5, with D uncertain. Trimming stripped 3 bases from V and 6 bases from J, with 9 bases between. CDR1 is MNHNS and CDR2 is SASEGT in the germline V gene. This CDR3 has 13 amino acids. CDR3 loop: CASSDPGGQPQHF. The CDR3 DNA follows: TGTGCCAGCAGTGACCCAGGAGGTCAGCCCCAGCATTTT.

The chain couples TRBV5-6 to TRBJ1-6; the D gene is possibly TRBD1 (5 bases). CDR3 length: 14 residues. Trimming took off 0 bases at V and 7 bases at J, with 8 bases between the two ends. Germline-derived CDR1 and CDR2 are SGHDT and YYEEEE. The DNA for the CDR3 is TGTGCCAGCAGCTTGGCCCGGGGGAATTCACCCCTCCACTTT. Translation gives CASSLARGNSPLHF.

This chain connects TRBV19 to TRBJ1-4, with D tentatively TRBD1 (6 bases). The CDR3 is made up of 14 amino acids. Per germline, CDR1 LNHDA and CDR2 SQIVND (reference sequence). V was clipped by 4 bases and J by 7 bases, with 13 bases between them. The CDR3 DNA reads as TGTGCCAGTAGTACCCAGGGAGGGGGTGAAAAACTGTTTTTT. This codes for CASSTQGGGEKLFF.

This clone has only one observation. V gene TRBV5-1 combines with J gene TRBJ2-6; the D gene is possibly TRBD1 (6 bases). This CDR3 spans 15 amino acids. From germline, CDR1 is SGHRS and CDR2 YFSETQ. V dropped 4 bases and J dropped 2 bases, with 10 bases sitting between them. The CDR3 reads CASSIRTAGANVLTF. CDR3 coding DNA: TGCGCCAGCAGCATTAGGACAGCTGGGGCCAACGTCCTGACTTTC.

Only a few counts were recorded for this clone. The CDR3, as DNA: TGTGCCAGCAGCTTGGCATTTTTTGGGGGCAGGGAGACCCAGTACTTC. It encodes CASSLAFFGGRETQYF. V usage is TRBV5-6 and J usage is TRBJ2-5; D is perhaps TRBD1 (6 bases). The germline V gene has CDR1 SGHDT and CDR2 YYEEEE. Trimming took 0 bases from V and 5 from J, leaving 17 bases between them. The CDR3 is 16 amino acids.

The gene calls are TRBV4-1 and TRBJ2-5; D is unclear. Germline V gene data show CDR1 as MGHRA and CDR2 as YSYEKL. Trimming left V 0 bases short and J 7 bases short, with 15 bases between. CDR3 length equals 15 residues. The chain's CDR3 is CASSQESQVPWTQYF. In nucleotides, the CDR3 is TGCGCCAGCAGCCAAGAATCCCAGGTCCCATGGACCCAGTACTTC.